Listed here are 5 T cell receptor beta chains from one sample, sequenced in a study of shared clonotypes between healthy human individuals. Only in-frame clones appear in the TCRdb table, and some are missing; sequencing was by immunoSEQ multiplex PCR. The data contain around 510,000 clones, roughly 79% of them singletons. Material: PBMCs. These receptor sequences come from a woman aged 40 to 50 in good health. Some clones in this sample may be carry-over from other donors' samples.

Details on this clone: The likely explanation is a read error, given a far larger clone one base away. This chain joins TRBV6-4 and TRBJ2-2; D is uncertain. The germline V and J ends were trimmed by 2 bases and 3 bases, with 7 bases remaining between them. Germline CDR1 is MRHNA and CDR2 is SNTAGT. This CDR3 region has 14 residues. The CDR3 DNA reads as TGTGCCAGCAGTGACCCGAGAGACACCGGGGAGCTGTTTTTT. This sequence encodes CASSDPRDTGELFF.

The CDR3 region has the DNA TGTGCCACCAGCAGAGGGATTTCCACTAGGGACACTGAAGCTTTCTTT. It is translated as CATSRGISTRDTEAFF. This rearrangement joins TRBV15 to TRBJ1-1, with D unclear. Germline CDR1 is LNHNV and CDR2 is YYDKDF (reference sequence). This CDR3 is 16 amino acids long. V lost 1 base, J lost 3 bases, and 15 bases lay in between.

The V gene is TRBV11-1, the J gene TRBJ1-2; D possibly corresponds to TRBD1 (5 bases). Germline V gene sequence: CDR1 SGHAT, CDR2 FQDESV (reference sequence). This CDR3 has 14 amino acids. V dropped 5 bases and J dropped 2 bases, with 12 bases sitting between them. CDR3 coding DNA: TGTGCCAGCAGCCTTAGGCGGGGGAACTATGGCTACACCTTC. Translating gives CASSLRRGNYGYTF.

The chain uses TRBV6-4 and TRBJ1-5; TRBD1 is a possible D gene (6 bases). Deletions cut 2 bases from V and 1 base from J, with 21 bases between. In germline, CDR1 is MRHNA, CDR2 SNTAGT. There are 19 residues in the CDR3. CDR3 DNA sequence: TGTGCCAGCAGTGACGACCGGGACATGGACCTTAGGAGCAATCAGCCCCAGCATTTT. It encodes CASSDDRDMDLRSNQPQHF.

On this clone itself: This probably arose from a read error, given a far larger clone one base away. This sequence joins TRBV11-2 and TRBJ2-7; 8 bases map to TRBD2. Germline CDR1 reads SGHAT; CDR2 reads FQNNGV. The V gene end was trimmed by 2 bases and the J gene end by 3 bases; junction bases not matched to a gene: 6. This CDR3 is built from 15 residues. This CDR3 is CASSLIDGGVYEQYF. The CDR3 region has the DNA TGTGCCAGCAGCTTAATCGACGGGGGGGTCTACGAGCAGTACTTC.